This TCR beta chain was recorded in a study of cytomegalovirus exposure and HLA in healthy donors (dated by TCRdb to the late 2010s). Context from the whole study: An earlier analysis of approximately 550 of the donors reported 250 to 350 Gb of sequence data and some 120 million unique TCR beta sequences from about 200 million T cells. An early release covering roughly 640 HLA-typed donors comprised 250 to 350 gigabases of sequencing data and approximately 80 million unique TCR sequences. Of the approximately 400 genotyped donors, over 80% were placed in the genetic ancestry cluster associated with self-reported Caucasian donors. The aim of the study was to test whether cataloging public T cell receptors could identify signatures of past pathogen exposure. Using immunosequencing, the study profiled T cell repertoires from fewer than 700 subjects and related those repertoires to cytomegalovirus serostatus. In addition to the first cohort of 666 subjects, a separate validation cohort of 120 different subjects was used. High-throughput TCR immunosequencing, statistical association of individual TCRs with disease status, and machine learning were combined to predict cytomegalovirus infection status. A later analysis re-analyzed previously published TCR beta repertoires from roughly 600 donors and added high-resolution HLA genotyping to study TCR occurrence patterns. The later analysis used no new phenotypic data to find candidate immune exposures, relying instead on TCR beta sequences and their occurrence across donors. In an earlier analysis of roughly 540 of the donors, high-throughput TCR beta sequencing was used to judge whether each TCR beta V gene segment behaved as functional or pseudogenic. Donor age, sex, ethnicity and CMV serostatus were compiled alongside the repertoire data. A later genetic analysis took genome-wide SNP genotypes for 398 of the 666 donors and used that subset as a discovery cohort. All discovery cohort repertoires had been generated using a single sequencing platform. Class I and class II HLA loci were covered by the typing at four-digit resolution. The number of typed donors differed by locus: 629-630 for A, B, C, DRB1 and DQB1; 500 to 550 for DQA1; around 610 for DPA1; and some 470 for DPB1. Roughly 5 DR-DQ haplotypes were treated as single units for association and clustering because of strong linkage in the cohort. Among 350 to 400 genotyped donors of the cohort, an average of about 240,000 unique TCR beta nucleotide sequences were sequenced per donor, around a sixth of them non-productive.

There are a few counts of this clone. What antigen it recognizes has not been identified. Base qualities were left out, and no much larger clone turns up one base away. Summary of the overall study and its limitations: The presence/absence analyses assumed that sequencing depth was roughly uniform across donors, and that assumption may not be true. Across donors, most TCR sequences were observed very rarely, whereas some public TCRs were present in many individuals. CMV serostatus was the only immune exposure information available for the cohort. The authors suggested that the approach could potentially be generalized to other disease states and immunological phenotypes. Correlated functional status among segregating V segments might reflect linkage disequilibrium, but an unknown experimental factor could not be ruled out. In a later genetic analysis, a missense DCLRE1C variant was associated with V-gene and J-gene trimming of TCR beta chains, and the association was replicated in an independent cohort. According to a later genetic analysis, donors in an Asian-associated ancestry cluster had fewer N-insertions in productive TCRs than the approximately 670-donor mean. A further reported finding was that TCR beta sequences accurately predicted the HLA-A and HLA-B alleles for most subjects in the first cohort. An earlier analysis of 587 of the donors showed that most TCR beta V segments appeared in productive rearrangements either about 90% or about 30% of the time, which broadly matched IMGT annotations. In a later analysis, HLA-associated TCR beta chains were found to be more clonally expanded and to have lower generation probabilities than equally common non-associated chains. In a later analysis, the rate of TCR association differed among HLA loci, with DRB1 alleles having the most associated TCRs and HLA-C alleles having the fewest. A group of highly shared sequence variants was considered likely to be a technical artifact of the sequencing pipeline. Several of the top co-occurrence clusters appeared to be linked to parvovirus B19, influenza, CMV and Epstein-Barr virus, according to a later analysis. In a later analysis, most CMV-associated TCR beta chains were found to appear HLA-restricted, with HLA associations seemingly driven largely by CMV exposure. In vitro tests confirmed that a few of the cytomegalovirus-associated TCR beta chains recognize cytomegalovirus antigens. In this cohort, only TCR beta chains were sequenced, and detectable features were limited by the absence of alpha or paired-chain data. The study listed approximately 150 TCR beta chains as associated with cytomegalovirus. Because HLA typing was unavailable for some donors at each locus, only the typed subset was used in association tests. Cytomegalovirus status was reported to be diagnosed by the classifier with high specificity and sensitivity in both the original and validation cohorts. Because counts were too low, some 17 rarely observed V segments, including chromosome 9 orphons, were left out of the earlier analysis of 500 to 650 of the donors. When HLA alleles, especially DR and DQ, strongly co-occurred, attributing TCR associations to individual alleles was difficult. In a later analysis, around 17,000 TCR beta sequences were associated with specific HLA alleles at a false discovery rate of 0.05. Some IMGT-functional V segments, including TRBV6-2 and TRBV6-3, could not be distinguished by the 87-base-pair reads and were therefore excluded.

The cohort consisted of hundreds of healthy bone marrow donors. All cohort members were sampled while nominally healthy, although unrecorded immune exposures were likely present. The donor was CMV seropositive and was included in the group of 250 to 300 seropositive cohort members. A peripheral blood sample was provided by each donor, and peripheral blood mononuclear cells were used for TCR beta sequencing. The Qiagen DNeasy Blood Extraction Kit was used to extract genomic DNA from the blood cell samples. Library preparation employed the immunoSEQ multiplex PCR assay. For the multiplex PCR, a mixture combining 60 forward primers for TCR Vbeta segments and 13 reverse primers for TCR Jbeta segments was used. The CDR3 region of rearranged TCR beta genes was amplified from genomic DNA by a multiplex PCR assay. On the Illumina HiSeq System, the amplified TCR beta libraries were sequenced as 87-base-pair reads. The study's processing was this. Across the 500 to 850 repertoires, a later analysis counted some 80 million unique TCR beta chains, approximately 10 million of which were shared by at least two donors. To remove PCR and sequencing errors, raw reads were error-corrected and collapsed into unique sequences using a nearest-neighbor algorithm that merged closely related sequences. V, D and J gene segments were assigned by aligning CDR3 sequences to IMGT reference sequences. For a sequence to be retained, a match of at least six nucleotides was required to both a V gene segment and a J gene segment. A rearrangement was called productive if the CDR3 had no stop codons and remained in frame with V and J, and every other rearrangement was called non-productive. Following IMGT convention, CDR3 was defined as the stretch from the second conserved V-encoded cysteine up to the conserved J-encoded phenylalanine. Sequences without an unambiguous match to a single V gene segment were excluded from the earlier analysis of 500 to 700 of the donors. An earlier analysis of fewer than 750 of the donors classified V segments as functional when productive rearrangements were above 56.7% and as segregating when the standard deviation between donors was above 5%. A statistical classification framework was built to diagnose cytomegalovirus status from the catalog of TCR beta chain sequences. A later analysis assigned V and J genes by comparing TCR nucleotide sequences with IMGT/GENE-DB human TR gene sequences. A later analysis assigned CDR3 sequences and most-parsimonious VDJ recombination scenarios with the TCRdist pipeline. In a later analysis, every TCR beta chain was defined by the combination of its CDR3 amino acid sequence and its V-gene family, and reads without a unique V-gene family were dropped. A later analysis removed 592 highly shared, low-generation-probability nucleotide sequences to deal with suspected cross-contamination and a sequencing artifact. For each public chain, a later analysis derived a clonal expansion index from normalized ranks of inferred template counts within each repertoire. In a later analysis, generation probabilities were computed with a VDJ recombination model fitted to out-of-frame rearrangements, and the resulting probabilities were checked against IGoR. Hypergeometric tests were used in a later analysis to score TCR-TCR, TCR-HLA and TCR-CMV co-occurrence, with a repertoire-size bias correction applied to the TCR pairs. In a later analysis, false discovery rates were estimated by permuting HLA or CMV assignments 20 times. A later analysis grouped co-occurring TCRs with DBSCAN, adding TCRdist sequence similarity when clustering within HLA-allele-positive subsets. Repertoires with fewer than 30,000 or more than 120,000 public chains were left out of co-occurrence clustering, as were about 5 repertoires with anomalous nucleotide sharing. TCRdb took over this immuneACCESS table, retaining in-frame rearrangements with V and J assigned. Such tables are incomplete; in checked studies, under half of the missing clones stem from an unresolved V gene, and the remainder is unexplained. That table gives V, J and clone size, and the DNA gave D and trimming. The sample table holds 110,000 or so clones, of which over 70% were seen once. Roughly 4.2% of the sample rests with the top ten.

CDR1 and CDR2 are read off the germline V gene as SGHNT and YENEEA. V sheds 1 base and J sheds 1 base, leaving 11 bases between their ends. From its cysteine to its phenylalanine, the CDR3 spans 15 amino acids. The read is trimmed to its CDR3 DNA, 45 bases read in frame from base 1. Input material: PBMCs. The rearrangement joined TRBV11-3 to TRBJ2-7, and TRBD2 may be the D gene, going by 5 matching bases. The TCR originated in a woman aged 35 to 49 in good health and CMV-seropositive. The DNA reads TGTGCCAGCAGCTTAGGAACGGGGAATTCCTACGAGCAGTACTTC. Translated, it reads CASSLGTGNSYEQYF.